One T cell receptor beta chain is described in this entry. The data were taken from a study of blood T cell repertoires in COVID-19. Across the study: PBMCs, B-cell-depleted T cells, or T cells provided the cDNA or gDNA that made up the material.

The data were produced by immunoSEQ multiplex PCR, yet TCRdb's version contains in-frame clones alone and is incomplete. The sample has more than 250,000 clones; 70% to 90% are singletons. The CDR3 is made up of 14 amino acids. Germline V gene sequence: CDR1 SGHTS, CDR2 YDEGEE. V gave up 7 bases and J gave up 1 base, with 14 bases separating them. Sequenced: PBMCs or T cells enriched from blood (not recorded which). The chain joins TRBV5-8 to TRBJ1-1, with D possibly being TRBD1 (5 bases). The receptor's source is a man in his thirties or forties who had recovered from COVID-19. The CDR3 spells CASRYPGENTEAFF. The CDR3 DNA reads TGTGCCAGCCGCTACCCGGGGGAGAACACTGAAGCTTTCTTT.